This T cell receptor beta chain was obtained from a study of cytomegalovirus exposure and HLA in healthy donors. Study at large: Caucasian-associated ancestry cluster membership applied to under 85% of a few hundred genotyped donors.

The PCR was carried out with 60 Vbeta primers and 13 Jbeta primers. Profiled with immunoSEQ multiplex PCR; TCRdb holds only in-frame clones, not every one. The table lists about 190,000 clones, 65% to 85% of them singletons, with 1.5% to 2% in the top ten. Germline V CDR1 and CDR2: GTSNPN, SVGIG (reference sequence). V dropped 0 bases and J dropped 7; count of bases not matched to a gene: 6. The length of the CDR3 is 15 residues. The TCR originated in a woman aged 18-35 years in good health and CMV-seronegative. Sequences were obtained from PBMCs. The V call is TRBV30, the J call TRBJ2-1; TRBD2 matches 10 bases. CDR3 nucleotide sequence: TGTGCCTGGAGTGTGAGACTAGCGGGCCTAAATGAGCAGTTCTTC. Translated: CAWSVRLAGLNEQFF.